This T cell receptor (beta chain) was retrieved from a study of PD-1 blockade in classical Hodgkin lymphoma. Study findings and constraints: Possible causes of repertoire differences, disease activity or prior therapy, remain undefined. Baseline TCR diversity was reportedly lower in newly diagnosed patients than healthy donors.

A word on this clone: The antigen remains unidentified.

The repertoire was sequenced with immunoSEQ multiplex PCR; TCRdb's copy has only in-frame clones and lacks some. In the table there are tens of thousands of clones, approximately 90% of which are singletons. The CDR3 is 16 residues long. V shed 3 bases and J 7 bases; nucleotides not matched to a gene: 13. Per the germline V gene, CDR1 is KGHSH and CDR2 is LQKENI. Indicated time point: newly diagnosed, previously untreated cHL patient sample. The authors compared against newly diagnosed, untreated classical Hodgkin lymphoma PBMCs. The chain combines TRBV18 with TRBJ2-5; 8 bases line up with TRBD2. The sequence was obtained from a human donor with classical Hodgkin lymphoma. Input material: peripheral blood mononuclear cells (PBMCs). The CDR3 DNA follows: TGTGCCAGCTCACCCAGGAACCGGGAGGGCCCGGGGACCCAGTACTTC. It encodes CASSPRNREGPGTQYF. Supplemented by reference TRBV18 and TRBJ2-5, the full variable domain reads NAGVMQNPRHLVRRRGQEARLRCSPMKGHSHVYWYRQLPEEGLKFMVYLQKENIIDESGMPKERFSAEFPKEGPSILRIQQVVRGDSAAYFCASSPRNREGPGTQYFGPGTRLLVL.